Below, 8 T cell receptor beta chains from the same sample are listed, as sequenced in a study of early T cells in non-severe SARS-CoV-2 infection. Each CDR3 protein is one row after TCRdb ran MiXCR on the 5' RACE reads. The sample includes some 50,000 distinct CDR3 sequences, approximately 10% seen only once; the top ten take about 3.8%. The material sequenced was whole blood, taken at baseline. These receptors came from an adult who was a healthcare worker with PCR-confirmed SARS-CoV-2 infection or an uninfected control (not recorded which).

This clonotype was seen only a few times. The gene calls are TRBV10-3 and TRBJ2-3; possible D gene TRBD2, 5 bases. CDR1 and CDR2 from the germline V gene are ENHRY and SYGVKD. Trimming removed 6 bases from V and 2 bases from J, with 12 bases in between. The CDR3 has 14 residues. Here the CDR3 reads CAIRGRGSTDTQYF. CDR3 sequence (DNA): TGTGCCATCAGGGGGAGAGGCTCCACAGATACGCAGTATTTT.

This clonotype came up many times. This CDR3 reads CSDENYGYTF. The CDR3 bases are TGTAGCGACGAGAACTATGGCTACACCTTC. V gene TRBV19 combines with J gene TRBJ1-2; no clear D. Germline CDR1 LNHDA, CDR2 SQIVND (reference sequence). The CDR3 loop spans 10 amino acids.

The sample holds a few counts of this clonotype. This rearrangement joins TRBV4-1 to TRBJ2-5; 7 bases fit TRBD1. V trimming: 0 bases; J trimming: 10 bases; junction bases outside the gene matches: 11. CDR3 length equals 15 residues. CDR1 and CDR2 (germline): MGHRA, YSYEKL. The CDR3 nucleotides are TGCGCCAGCAGCCAAGATTTCCGGACAGGCCTTCTCCAGTACTTC. Residues: CASSQDFRTGLLQYF.

This clonotype was detected only once. The chain uses TRBV11-3 and TRBJ2-4; 9 bases are a match to TRBD1. CDR3 length: 17 residues. The junction had 13 bases not matched to a gene; V was cut back by 2 bases and J by 8 bases. CDR1 and CDR2 from the germline V gene are SGHNT and YENEEA. In nucleotides, the CDR3 is TGTGCCAGCAGCTTACAAGGACAGGGGAAGAACAAGGACATTCAGTACTTC. Residues: CASSLQGQGKNKDIQYF. The full variable domain, in which reference TRBV11-3 and TRBJ2-4 provide the parts outside the CDR3, is EAGVVQSPRYKIIEKKQPVAFWCNPISGHNTLYWYLQNLGQGPELLIRYENEEAVDDSQLPKDRFSAERLKGVDSTLKIQPAELGDSAVYLCASSLQGQGKNKDIQYFGAGTRLSVL.

This clonotype was seen a few times. The genes are TRBV27 and TRBJ2-2; TRBD1 might be the D (6 bases). CDR1 and CDR2 (germline): MNHEY, SMNVEV (reference sequence). With 4 bases removed from V and 4 bases from J, the gap between germline ends came to 13 bases. The CDR3 loop spans 15 amino acids. CDR3 loop: CASSWTAGPTGELFF. Here the CDR3 DNA reads TGTGCCAGCAGTTGGACAGCCGGCCCCACCGGGGAGCTGTTTTTT.

This clonotype was counted many times. The V gene is TRBV29-1, the J gene TRBJ2-2; D not resolved. This CDR3 is 12 amino acids long. The V and J ends lost 7 bases and 0 bases respectively, with 6 bases between them. The germline CDR1 and CDR2 sequences are SQVTM and ANQGSEA. The CDR3, as DNA: TGCAGCGCCCAGGCGAACACCGGGGAGCTGTTTTTT. Its translation: CSAQANTGELFF.

This chain joins TRBV7-3 and TRBJ2-7; the D gene is possibly TRBD2 (5 bases). The CDR3 length is 15 residues. Germline CDR1 reads SGHTA; CDR2 reads FQGTGA. Trimming cost V 6 bases and J 3 bases, with 18 bases left between them. The CDR3 sequence is CASSPGRGRNYEQYF. CDR3 coding DNA: TGTGCCAGCAGTCCCGGACGGGGTAGAAACTACGAGCAGTACTTC.

This chain connects TRBV6-1 to TRBJ2-1; TRBD1 matches 11 bases. The closer fit of TRBJ2-7 to the DNA end suggests the J call may be wrong. Germline CDR1 and CDR2: MNHNS and SASEGT. The CDR3 runs to 13 residues. The DNA for the CDR3 is TGTGCCAGCAACAGGGACAGGGGGAATGAGCAGTACTTC. This sequence encodes CASNRDRGNEQYF.